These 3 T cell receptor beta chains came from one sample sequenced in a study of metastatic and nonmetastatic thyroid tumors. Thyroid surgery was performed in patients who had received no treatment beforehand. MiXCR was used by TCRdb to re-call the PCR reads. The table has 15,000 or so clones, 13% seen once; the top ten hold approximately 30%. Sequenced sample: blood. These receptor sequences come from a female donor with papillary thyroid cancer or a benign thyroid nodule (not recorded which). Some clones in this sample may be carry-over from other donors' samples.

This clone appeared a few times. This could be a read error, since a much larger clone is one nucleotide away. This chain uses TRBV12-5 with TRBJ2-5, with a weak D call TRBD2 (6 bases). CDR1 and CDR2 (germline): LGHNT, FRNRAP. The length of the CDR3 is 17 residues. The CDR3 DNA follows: TGTGCTAGTGGTTCTTCAGCGGGCAGCTATTACCAAGAGAACCAGTACTTC. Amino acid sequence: CASGSSAGSYYQENQYF.

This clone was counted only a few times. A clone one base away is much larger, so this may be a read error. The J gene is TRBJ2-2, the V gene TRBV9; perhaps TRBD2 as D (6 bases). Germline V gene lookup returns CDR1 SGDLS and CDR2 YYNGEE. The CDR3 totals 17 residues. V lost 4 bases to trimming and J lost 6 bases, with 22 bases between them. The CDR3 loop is CASSQLPLYSGSGELFF. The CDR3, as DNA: TGTGCCAGCAGCCAGCTCCCTCTGTACAGCGGGTCCGGGGAGCTGTTTTTT. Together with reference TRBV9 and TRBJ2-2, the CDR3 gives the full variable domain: DSGVTQTPKHLITATGQRVTLRCSPRSGDLSVYWYQQSLDQGLQFLIQYYNGEERAKGNILERFSAQQFPDLHSELNLSSLELGDSALYFCASSQLPLYSGSGELFFGEGSRLTVL.

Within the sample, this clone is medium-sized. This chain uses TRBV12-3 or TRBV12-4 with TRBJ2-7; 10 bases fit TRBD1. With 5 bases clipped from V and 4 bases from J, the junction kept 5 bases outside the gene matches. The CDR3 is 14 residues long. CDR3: CASSPGTGVYEQYF. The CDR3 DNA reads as TGTGCCAGCAGTCCCGGGACAGGGGTTTACGAGCAGTACTTC.